The next 15 T cell receptor beta chains were all read from a single sample in a study of blood T cell repertoires in COVID-19. Some clones are missing from TCRdb's copy, which holds only in-frame ones; the method was immunoSEQ multiplex PCR. The sample comprises approximately 160,000 clones, about 81% of which are singletons, and about 11% rests with the top ten. Specimen: peripheral blood. The source of these receptors is a man between 60 and 70 years old with active or convalescent COVID-19.

The chain is built from TRBV5-5 and TRBJ1-1; TRBD1 aligns across 12 bases. Germline lookup yields CDR1 SGHKS and CDR2 YYEKEE (reference sequence). V shed 0 bases and J 4 bases; nucleotides not matched to a gene: 1. This CDR3 has 15 amino acids. The CDR3, as DNA: TGTGCCAGCAGCTTGGGGGACAGGGGGCCCACTGAAGCTTTCTTT. This encodes CASSLGDRGPTEAFF.

V usage is TRBV5-1 and J usage is TRBJ2-3; D is uncertain. The CDR3 spans 14 residues. CDR1 is SGHRS and CDR2 is YFSETQ in the germline V gene. The germline V and J ends were trimmed by 0 bases and 2 bases, with 7 bases remaining between them. The CDR3 DNA follows: TGCGCCAGCAGCTTGGCCTGGCCCACAGATACGCAGTATTTT. It specifies CASSLAWPTDTQYF.

This chain connects TRBV3-1 (or the pseudogene TRBV3-2) to TRBJ1-4, with D tentatively TRBD1 (5 bases). The CDR3 is 15 amino acids. Between the trimmed V and J ends, which lost 5 bases and 0 bases, there was a span of 10 bases. The V gene's germline CDR1 is LGHDT and CDR2 YNNKEL (reference sequence). The CDR3 nucleotides are TGTGCCAGCAGCTCAACGACAGCAACTAATGAAAAACTGTTTTTT. This translates into CASSSTTATNEKLFF.

This clone has a single count. The CDR3 sequence: CASSVGYKGQGAGNTIYF. The CDR3 coding sequence is TGTGCCAGCAGCGTGGGATACAAGGGACAGGGAGCTGGAAACACCATATATTTT. This chain joins TRBV2 and TRBJ1-3; 9 bases match TRBD1. The length of the CDR3 is 18 residues. Germline V gene lookup returns CDR1 SNHLY and CDR2 FYNNEI. V was pared by 6 bases and J by 2 bases, with 14 bases of the junction left unmatched.

The gene calls are TRBV6-1 and TRBJ1-2; TRBD1 matches at 8 bases. The CDR3 has 14 residues. The V and J ends lost 2 bases and 7 bases, in that order; junction bases with no gene match: 6. Germline CDR1 is MNHNS and CDR2 is SASEGT. The CDR3 spells CASSERQGASGYTF. DNA for the CDR3: TGTGCCAGCAGTGAACGGCAGGGGGCTTCTGGCTACACCTTC.

CDR3 sequence: CASSRPGSNQPQHF. In DNA, the CDR3 is TGTGCCAGCAGTCGACCGGGGAGCAATCAGCCCCAGCATTTT. This chain joins TRBV6-5 and TRBJ1-5, with D hard to call. The germline CDR1 and CDR2 sequences are MNHEY and SVGAGI. Trimming stripped 5 bases from V and 1 base from J, with 9 bases between. The CDR3 contains 14 residues.

This sequence joins TRBV7-9 and TRBJ1-2, with D tentatively TRBD1 (6 bases). The CDR3 runs to 13 residues. V lost 2 bases and J lost 7, with 11 bases in between. From germline, CDR1 is SEHNR and CDR2 FQNEAQ (reference sequence). CDR3 in DNA: TGTGCCAGCAGCTTAAACAGGGAGGGTGGCTACACCTTC. Translating gives CASSLNREGGYTF.

This clone was detected only once. This sequence joins TRBV28 and TRBJ1-4; 8 nucleotides agree with TRBD1. V lost 6 bases and J lost 7; bases outside the gene matches: 10. CDR3 size: 15 residues. Germline values: CDR1 MDHEN, CDR2 SYDVKM. The CDR3 protein is CASSPPGGASEKLFF. The CDR3 DNA is TGTGCCAGCAGCCCTCCAGGGGGCGCGAGTGAAAAACTGTTTTTT.

The chain combines TRBV6-5 with TRBJ2-7; 11 bases line up with TRBD1. Germline lookup yields CDR1 MNHEY and CDR2 SVGAGI. V was clipped by 8 bases and J by 3 bases; unmatched bases: 9. CDR3 length: 15 residues. The CDR3 nucleotides read TGTGCCAGCCCCCCTACGGGACAGGGGGTCTACGAGCAGTACTTC. This sequence encodes CASPPTGQGVYEQYF.

The table lists this clone with a count of one. J is TRBJ2-7 and V is TRBV24-1; 7 nucleotides align to TRBD2. The CDR3 has 12 residues. V lost 5 bases to trimming and J lost 6 bases; unmatched junction nucleotides: 3. Per germline, CDR1 KGHDR and CDR2 SFDVKD. CDR3 bases: TGTGCCACCAGTGGCAGGGAGGGCGAGCAGTACTTC. Translation gives CATSGREGEQYF.

The CDR3 nucleotides read TGTGCCAGCAGCCAAGGCGAGAGGGGCACAGATACGCAGTATTTT. Protein sequence: CASSQGERGTDTQYF. The V and J genes are TRBV4-2 and TRBJ2-3, with TRBD2 as a possible D gene (5 bases). CDR1 is LGHNA, CDR2 YNFKEQ, per germline. The CDR3 covers 15 residues. V was cut by 1 base and J by 1 base, with 9 bases left in between.

J is TRBJ2-3 and V is TRBV28; 15 nucleotides line up with TRBD2. The CDR3 length is 16 residues. Losses at the gene ends were 3 bases for V and 6 bases for J; bases not matched to a gene: 4. Looked up from germline, CDR1 is MDHEN and CDR2 is SYDVKM. The CDR3 region is CASSFRGTSGRDTQYF. The DNA of the CDR3 is TGTGCCAGCAGTTTTAGGGGGACTAGCGGGAGGGATACGCAGTATTTT.

This clone was recorded only once. Other DNA sequences in this specimen translate into the identical CDR3. V and J are TRBV9 and TRBJ2-2; possibly TRBD2 for D (5 bases). CDR1 is SGDLS and CDR2 is YYNGEE in the germline V gene. This CDR3 contains 12 residues. V was shortened by 0 bases and J by 8 bases, with 5 bases between the two germline ends. In nucleotides, the CDR3 is TGTGCCAGCAGCGTAGGAGGGGGGGAGCTGTTTTTT. It specifies CASSVGGGELFF.

The rearrangement joins TRBV6-5 to TRBJ2-5; 7 bases are shared with TRBD2. Germline assignment: CDR1 MNHEY and CDR2 SVGAGI. The CDR3 is made up of 15 amino acids. Losses at the gene ends were 5 bases for V and 7 bases for J; bases not matched to a gene: 13. In nucleotides, the CDR3 is TGTGCCAGCAGTCCCCTGGGGACTATGGGATCGACCCAGTACTTC. Translated: CASSPLGTMGSTQYF.

V and J are TRBV2 and TRBJ1-5, with no clear D. The CDR3 covers 14 residues. Germline V gene sequence: CDR1 SNHLY, CDR2 FYNNEI. Trimming took off 4 bases at V and 4 bases at J, with 11 bases between the two ends. This chain's CDR3 is CASSGEAMNQPQHF. In nucleotides, the CDR3 is TGTGCCAGCAGTGGTGAGGCGATGAATCAGCCCCAGCATTTT. Filled out from reference TRBV2 and TRBJ1-5, the complete variable domain reads EPEVTQTPSHQVTQMGQEVILRCVPISNHLYFYWYRQILGQKVEFLVSFYNNEISEKSEIFDDQFSVERPDGSNFTLKIRSTKLEDSAMYFCASSGEAMNQPQHFGDGTRLSIL.